This T cell receptor beta chain was sequenced for a study of blood T cell repertoires in COVID-19. There are 13 residues in the CDR3. Germline V gene lookup returns CDR1 MNHEY and CDR2 SVGAGI. V shed 2 bases, J shed 6 bases, and the junction held 2 bases outside the gene matches. TCRdb keeps only in-frame clones here, not all; method: immunoSEQ multiplex PCR. Among 250,000 to 350,000 clones listed, 89% were seen once. This chain connects TRBV6-5 to TRBJ2-7, with TRBD2 matching 9 bases. The sequenced sample was peripheral blood. The TCR was taken from an older woman with acute or convalescent COVID-19. The CDR3 sequence is CASSYGRGGEQYF. As DNA, the CDR3 is TGTGCCAGCAGTTACGGGCGGGGGGGCGAGCAGTACTTC.